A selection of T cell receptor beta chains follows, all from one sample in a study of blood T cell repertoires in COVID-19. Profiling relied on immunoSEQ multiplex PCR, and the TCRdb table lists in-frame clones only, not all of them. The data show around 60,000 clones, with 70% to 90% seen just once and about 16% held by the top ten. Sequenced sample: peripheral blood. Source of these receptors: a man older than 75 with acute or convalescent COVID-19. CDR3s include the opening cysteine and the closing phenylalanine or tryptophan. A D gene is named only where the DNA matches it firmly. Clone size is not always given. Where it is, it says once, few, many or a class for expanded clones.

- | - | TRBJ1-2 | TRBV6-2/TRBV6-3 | CASSFDTRLGYGYTF | TGTGCCAGCAGTTTTGACACCCGCCTCGGCTATGGCTACACCTTC
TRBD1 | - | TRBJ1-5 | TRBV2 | CASTPDRGFQQPQHF | TGTGCCAGCACCCCGGACAGGGGTTTCCAACAGCCCCAGCATTTT
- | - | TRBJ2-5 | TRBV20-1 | CSGQLEETQYF | TGCAGTGGCCAGTTGGAAGAGACCCAGTACTTC
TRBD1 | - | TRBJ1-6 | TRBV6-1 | CASSERDRVPGPLHF | TGTGCCAGCAGTGAGAGGGACAGGGTCCCCGGACCCCTCCACTTT
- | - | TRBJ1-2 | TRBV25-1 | CASSAGPGDDYGYTF | TGTGCCAGCAGTGCCGGCCCGGGGGACGACTATGGCTACACCTTC
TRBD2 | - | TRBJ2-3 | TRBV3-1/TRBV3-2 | CASSQVSGGAGDTQYF | TGTGCCAGCAGCCAAGTGAGCGGGGGGGCTGGAGATACGCAGTATTTT
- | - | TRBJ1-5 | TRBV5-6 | CASSAGYQPQHF | TGTGCCAGCAGCGCAGGATATCAGCCCCAGCATTTT
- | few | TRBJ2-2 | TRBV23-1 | CASSHKNSLSNTGELFF | TGCGCCAGCAGTCACAAAAACAGCCTCTCGAACACCGGGGAGCTGTTTTTT
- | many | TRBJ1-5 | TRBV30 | CAWRLPGGVGQPQHF | TGTGCCTGGAGACTGCCGGGGGGAGTTGGTCAGCCCCAGCATTTT
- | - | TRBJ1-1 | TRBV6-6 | CASSKRGVTEAFF | TGTGCCAGCAGTAAAAGGGGCGTAACTGAAGCTTTCTTT
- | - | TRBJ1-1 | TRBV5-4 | CASKPTATNTEAFF | TGTGCCAGCAAACCGACAGCAACGAACACTGAAGCTTTCTTT
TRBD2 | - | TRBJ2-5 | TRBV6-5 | CASMRTSIIQETQYF | TGTGCCAGCATGCGGACTAGTATTATCCAAGAGACCCAGTACTTC
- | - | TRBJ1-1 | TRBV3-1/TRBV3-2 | CASSQALNTEAFF | TGTGCCAGCAGCCAAGCTCTGAACACTGAAGCTTTCTTT
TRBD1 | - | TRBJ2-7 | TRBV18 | CASSRWGMTGNSYEQYF | TGTGCCAGCTCCCGGTGGGGGATGACAGGGAACTCCTACGAGCAGTACTTC
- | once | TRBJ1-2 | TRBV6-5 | CASSDRRSGIDGYTF | TGTGCCAGCAGCGACCGGAGGTCCGGGATAGATGGCTACACCTTC
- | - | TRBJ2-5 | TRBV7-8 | CASSLRSRNQETQYF | TGTGCCAGCAGCTTAAGGTCGAGGAACCAAGAGACCCAGTACTTC
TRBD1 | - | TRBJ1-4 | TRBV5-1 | CASSLGTASGEKLFF | TGCGCCAGCAGCTTAGGGACAGCCTCGGGTGAAAAACTGTTTTTT
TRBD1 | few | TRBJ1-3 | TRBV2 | CASMRGTGEGNTIYF | TGTGCCAGCATGAGGGGGACAGGGGAAGGAAACACCATATATTTT
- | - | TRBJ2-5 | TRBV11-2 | CASSSLAALQYF | TGTGCCAGCAGCTCCTTAGCCGCACTGCAGTACTTC
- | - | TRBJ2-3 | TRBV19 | CASSIGQITDTQYF | TGTGCCAGTAGTATAGGGCAGATCACAGATACGCAGTATTTT
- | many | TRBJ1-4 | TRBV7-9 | CASSEGGVNEKLFF | TGTGCCAGCAGCGAAGGGGGGGTTAATGAAAAACTGTTTTTT
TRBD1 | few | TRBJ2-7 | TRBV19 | CASSAQTGSYEQYF | TGTGCCAGTAGTGCCCAGACAGGGTCCTACGAGCAGTACTTC
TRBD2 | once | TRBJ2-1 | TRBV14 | CASSPLRGAYNEQFF | TGTGCCAGCAGCCCCCTGCGGGGGGCCTACAATGAGCAGTTCTTC
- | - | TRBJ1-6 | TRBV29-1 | CSALTGGNSPLHF | TGCAGCGCCCTGACAGGTGGGAATTCACCCCTCCACTTT
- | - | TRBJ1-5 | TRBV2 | CASTLQLDQPQHF | TGTGCCAGCACGTTACAGTTAGATCAGCCCCAGCATTTT
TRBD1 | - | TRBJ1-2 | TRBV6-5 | CASSGTVYGYTF | TGTGCCAGCTCCGGGACAGTGTACGGCTACACCTTC
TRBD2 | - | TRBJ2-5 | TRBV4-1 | CASSQLDGGAPRETQYF | TGCGCCAGCAGCCAATTGGACGGGGGGGCCCCCCGGGAGACCCAGTACTTC
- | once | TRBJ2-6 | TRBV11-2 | CASSSALAAGANVLTF | TGTGCCAGCAGCTCGGCGCTAGCTGCTGGGGCCAACGTCCTGACTTTC
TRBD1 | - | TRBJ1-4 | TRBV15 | CATSSATGDLFGGEKLFF | TGTGCCACCAGCAGCGCCACAGGGGACCTATTCGGGGGTGAAAAACTGTTTTTT
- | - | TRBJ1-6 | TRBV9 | CASSAQYKDSPLHF | TGTGCCAGCAGCGCGCAGTATAAAGATTCACCCCTCCACTTT
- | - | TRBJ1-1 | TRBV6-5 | CASTKNTEAFF | TGTGCCAGCACCAAGAACACTGAAGCTTTCTTT
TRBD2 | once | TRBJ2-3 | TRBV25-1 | CASSDQRGTSDTQYF | TGTGCCAGCAGTGACCAGCGGGGAACTTCAGATACGCAGTATTTT
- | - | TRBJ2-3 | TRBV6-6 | CASNRQAIPQGTQYF | TGTGCCAGCAACCGACAGGCAATCCCCCAGGGGACGCAGTATTTT
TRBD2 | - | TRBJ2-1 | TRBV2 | CASSYSGVPYNEQFF | TGTGCCAGCAGTTATAGCGGGGTGCCCTACAATGAGCAGTTCTTC
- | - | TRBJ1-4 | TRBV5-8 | CASSLGAGSPNEKLFF | TGTGCCAGCAGCTTAGGGGCAGGGTCTCCTAATGAAAAACTGTTTTTT
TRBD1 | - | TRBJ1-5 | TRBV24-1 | CATSVGTEGRNQPQHF | TGTGCCACCAGTGTAGGGACAGAAGGACGCAATCAGCCCCAGCATTTT
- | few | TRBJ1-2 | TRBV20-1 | CSARRDYGYTF | TGCAGTGCTAGACGGGACTATGGCTACACCTTC